This TCR beta chain is from a study of shared clonotypes between healthy human individuals. Study conclusions and caveats: How much donors shared clonotypes was expected to be affected by sequencing depth. The study sampled only blood, and tissue repertoires likely differ.

Notes on this clone: Its antigen remains unknown.

Sequencing was performed with immunoSEQ multiplex PCR; in TCRdb, only in-frame clones are kept and a portion is missing. Among approximately 440,000 clones, about 74% were seen once, and the ten largest hold 12%. The CDR3 covers 15 residues. Germline assignment: CDR1 LNHNV and CDR2 YYDKDF (reference sequence). V shed 5 bases, J shed 2 bases, and the junction held 8 bases outside the gene matches. The sequence came from a woman in her thirties or forties in good health. Some clones in this sample may be carry-over from other donors' samples. Sequenced: PBMCs. The V call is TRBV15, the J call TRBJ2-5; TRBD1 agrees at 7 bases. CDR3 in DNA: TGTGCCACCAGCTCCCAGCTGGGACAGCAAGAGACCCAGTACTTC. Amino acid sequence: CATSSQLGQQETQYF.